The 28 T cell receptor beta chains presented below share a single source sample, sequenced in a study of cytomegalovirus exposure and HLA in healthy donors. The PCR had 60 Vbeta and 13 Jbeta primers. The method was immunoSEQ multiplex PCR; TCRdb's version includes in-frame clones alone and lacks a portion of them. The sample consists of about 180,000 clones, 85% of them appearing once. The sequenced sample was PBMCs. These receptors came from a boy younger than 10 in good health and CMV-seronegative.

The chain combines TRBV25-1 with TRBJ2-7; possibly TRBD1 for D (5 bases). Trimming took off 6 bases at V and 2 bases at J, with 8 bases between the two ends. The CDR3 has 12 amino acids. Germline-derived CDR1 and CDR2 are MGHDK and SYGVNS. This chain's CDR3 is CASSPRAYEQYF. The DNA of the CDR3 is TGTGCCAGCAGCCCCAGGGCCTACGAGCAGTACTTC.

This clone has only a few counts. The CDR3 nucleotides are TGTGCCAGCAGTTATACAGGTATTGAAGAGACCCAGTACTTC. Translated: CASSYTGIEETQYF. The chain carries TRBV27 and TRBJ2-5, with D perhaps matching TRBD1 (5 bases). CDR1 MNHEY and CDR2 SMNVEV come from the germline V gene (reference sequence). This CDR3 is built from 14 residues. V was trimmed by 4 bases and J by 3 bases, leaving 12 bases between them.

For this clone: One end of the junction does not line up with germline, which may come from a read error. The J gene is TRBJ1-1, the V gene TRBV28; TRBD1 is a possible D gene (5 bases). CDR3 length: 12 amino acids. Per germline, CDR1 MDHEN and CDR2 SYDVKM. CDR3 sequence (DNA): TGTGCCAGCAGTCCAGGGAATCTTGGCGGGGAGTTT. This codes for CASSPGNLGGEF.

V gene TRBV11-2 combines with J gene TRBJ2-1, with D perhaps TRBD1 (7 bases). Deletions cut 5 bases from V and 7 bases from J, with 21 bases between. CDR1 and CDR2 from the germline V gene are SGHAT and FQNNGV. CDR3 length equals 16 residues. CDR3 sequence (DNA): TGTGCCAGCAGCCCTCAGGGGGGTTTGAGAGGAAATGAGCAGTTCTTC. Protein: CASSPQGGLRGNEQFF.

CDR3 in amino acids: CASSQSRYEQYF. CDR3 coding DNA: TGTGCCAGCAGCCAATCTCGGTACGAGCAGTACTTC. The rearrangement uses TRBV4-2 and TRBJ2-7; D remains unclear. This CDR3 has 12 amino acids. Germline assignment: CDR1 LGHNA and CDR2 YNFKEQ. V shed 2 bases and J shed 4 bases, with 6 bases lying between them.

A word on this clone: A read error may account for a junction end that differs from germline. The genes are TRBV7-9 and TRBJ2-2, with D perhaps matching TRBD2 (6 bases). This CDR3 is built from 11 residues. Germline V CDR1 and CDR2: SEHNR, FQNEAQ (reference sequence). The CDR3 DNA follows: TGTGCCAGCAACCTAGGCGGGGAGCTGCTTTTT. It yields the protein CASNLGGELLF.

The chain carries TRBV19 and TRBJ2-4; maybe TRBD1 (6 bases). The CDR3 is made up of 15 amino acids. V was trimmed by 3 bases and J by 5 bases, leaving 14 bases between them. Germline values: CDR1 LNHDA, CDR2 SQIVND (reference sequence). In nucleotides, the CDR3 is TGTGCCAGTAGTATTGTGGGGGCACGGGAAAACATTCAGTACTTC. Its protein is CASSIVGARENIQYF.

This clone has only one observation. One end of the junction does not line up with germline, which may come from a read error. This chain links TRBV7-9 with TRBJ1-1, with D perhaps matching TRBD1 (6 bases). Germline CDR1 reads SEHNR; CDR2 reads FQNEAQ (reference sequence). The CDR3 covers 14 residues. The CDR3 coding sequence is TGTTCCAGCAGCTTGGGGGGGCAGAAAGCTGAAGCTTTCTTT. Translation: CSSSLGGQKAEAFF.

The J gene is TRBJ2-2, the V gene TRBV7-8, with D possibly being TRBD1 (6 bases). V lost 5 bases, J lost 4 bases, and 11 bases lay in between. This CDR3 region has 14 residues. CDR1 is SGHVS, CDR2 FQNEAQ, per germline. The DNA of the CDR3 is TGTGCCAGCAGCCATACAGGGTTCACCGGGGAGCTGTTTTTT. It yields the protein CASSHTGFTGELFF. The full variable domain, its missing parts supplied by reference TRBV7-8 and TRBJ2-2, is GAGVSQSPRYKVAKRGQDVALRCDPISGHVSLFWYQQALGQGPEFLTYFQNEAQLDKSGLPSDRFFAERPEGSVSTLKIQRTQQEDSAVYLCASSHTGFTGELFFGEGSRLTVL.

CDR3 bases: TGTGCCAGCAACCGACCGCCGGGACAGGAATGTGAAAAACTGTTTTTT. This sequence encodes CASNRPPGQECEKLFF. The rearrangement links TRBV6-4 to TRBJ1-4; 8 positions agree with TRBD1. Per germline, CDR1 MRHNA and CDR2 SNTAGT. V lost 7 bases and J lost 7; bases outside the gene matches: 14. CDR3 size: 16 residues.

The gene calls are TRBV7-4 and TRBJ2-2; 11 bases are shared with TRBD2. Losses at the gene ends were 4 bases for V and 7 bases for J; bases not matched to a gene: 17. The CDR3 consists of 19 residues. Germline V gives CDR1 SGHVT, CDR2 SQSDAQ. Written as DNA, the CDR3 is TGTGCCAGCAGCTCTGACCACAAGTTAGCGGGGGGGCCCCACGGGGAGCTGTTTTTT. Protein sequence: CASSSDHKLAGGPHGELFF.

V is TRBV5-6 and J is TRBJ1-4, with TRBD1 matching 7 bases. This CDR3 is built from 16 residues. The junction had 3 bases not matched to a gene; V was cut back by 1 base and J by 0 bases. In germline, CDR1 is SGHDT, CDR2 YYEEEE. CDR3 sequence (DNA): TGTGCCAGCAGCTTGCGACAGGGAGCAACTAATGAAAAACTGTTTTTT. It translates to CASSLRQGATNEKLFF.

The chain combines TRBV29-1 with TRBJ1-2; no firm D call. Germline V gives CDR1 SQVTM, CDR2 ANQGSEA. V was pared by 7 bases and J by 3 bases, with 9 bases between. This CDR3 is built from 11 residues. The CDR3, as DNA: TGCAGCGCGGACTCTTACTATGGCTACACCTTC. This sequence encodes CSADSYYGYTF.

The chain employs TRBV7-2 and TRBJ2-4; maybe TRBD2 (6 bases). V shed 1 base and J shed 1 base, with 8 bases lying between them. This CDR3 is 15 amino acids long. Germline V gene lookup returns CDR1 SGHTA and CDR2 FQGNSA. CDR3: CASSLGGAAKNIQYF. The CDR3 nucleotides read TGTGCCAGCAGCTTAGGCGGGGCTGCCAAAAACATTCAGTACTTC.

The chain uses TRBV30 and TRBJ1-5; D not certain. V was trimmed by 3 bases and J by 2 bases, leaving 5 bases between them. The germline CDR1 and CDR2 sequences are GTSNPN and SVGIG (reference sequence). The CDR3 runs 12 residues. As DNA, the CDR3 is TGTGCCTGGAGGGAGGGCAATCAGCCCCAGCATTTT. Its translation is CAWREGNQPQHF.

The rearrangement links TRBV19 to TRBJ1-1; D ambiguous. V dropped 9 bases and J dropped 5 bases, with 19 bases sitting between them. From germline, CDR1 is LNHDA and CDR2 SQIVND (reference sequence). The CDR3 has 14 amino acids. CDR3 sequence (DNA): TGTGCCAGCCAATCTAACCCCGTGGAGACTGAAGCTTTCTTT. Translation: CASQSNPVETEAFF.

CDR3 DNA sequence: TGCAGCGTTGAATACGGGGGGCATGAGGGGTTCGTGGTCCAAGAGACCCAGTACTTC. This encodes CSVEYGGHEGFVVQETQYF. The V call is TRBV29-1, the J call TRBJ2-5; tentative D call: TRBD2 (7 bases). From germline, CDR1 is SQVTM and CDR2 ANQGSEA. V gave up 2 bases and J gave up 1 base, with 26 bases separating them. This CDR3 contains 19 residues. Filled out from reference TRBV29-1 and TRBJ2-5, the complete variable domain reads SAVISQKPSRDICQRGTSLTIQCQVDSQVTMMFWYRQQPGQSLTLIATANQGSEATYESGFVIDKFPISRPNLTFSTLTVSNMSPEDSSIYLCSVEYGGHEGFVVQETQYFGPGTRLLVL.

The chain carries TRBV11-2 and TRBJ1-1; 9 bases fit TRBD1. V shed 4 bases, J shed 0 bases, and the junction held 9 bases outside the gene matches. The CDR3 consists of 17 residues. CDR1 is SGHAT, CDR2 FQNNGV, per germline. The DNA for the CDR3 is TGTGCCAGCAGCTCAACTACGGGACAGGGCTTGAACACTGAAGCTTTCTTT. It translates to CASSSTTGQGLNTEAFF.

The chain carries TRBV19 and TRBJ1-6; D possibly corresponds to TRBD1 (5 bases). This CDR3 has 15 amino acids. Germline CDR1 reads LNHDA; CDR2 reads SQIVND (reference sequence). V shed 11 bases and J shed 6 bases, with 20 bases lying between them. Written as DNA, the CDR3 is TGTGCCGTCGATAGGGGAGGGGCAGGTAATTCACCCCTCCACTTT. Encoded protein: CAVDRGGAGNSPLHF.

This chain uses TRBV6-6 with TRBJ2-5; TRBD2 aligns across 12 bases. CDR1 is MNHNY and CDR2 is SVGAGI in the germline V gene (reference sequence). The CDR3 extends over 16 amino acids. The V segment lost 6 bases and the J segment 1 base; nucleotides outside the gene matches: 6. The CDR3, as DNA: TGTGCCAGCAGCGATCCTAGCGGGGGGGCCCAAGAGACCCAGTACTTC. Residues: CASSDPSGGAQETQYF.

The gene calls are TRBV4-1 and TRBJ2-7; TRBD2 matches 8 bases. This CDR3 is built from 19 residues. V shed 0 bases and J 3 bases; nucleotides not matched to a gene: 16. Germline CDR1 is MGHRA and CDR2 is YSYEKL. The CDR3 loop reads CASSQDWPGGGRLLYEQYF. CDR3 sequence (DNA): TGCGCCAGCAGCCAAGATTGGCCCGGTGGCGGGAGGCTTCTCTACGAGCAGTACTTC.

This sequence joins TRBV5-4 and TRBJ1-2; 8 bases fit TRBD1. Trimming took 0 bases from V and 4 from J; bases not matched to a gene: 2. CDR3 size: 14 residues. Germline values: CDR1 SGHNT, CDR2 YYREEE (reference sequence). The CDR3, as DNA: TGTGCCAGCAGCTTGGGACAGGGGAGCTATGGCTACACCTTC. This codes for CASSLGQGSYGYTF.

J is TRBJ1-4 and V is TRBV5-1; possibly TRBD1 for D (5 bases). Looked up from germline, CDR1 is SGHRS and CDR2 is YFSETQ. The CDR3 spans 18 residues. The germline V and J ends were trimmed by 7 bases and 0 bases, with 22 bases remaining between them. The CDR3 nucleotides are TGCGCCAGCTCCCAGCGGGGCCCCCCCCCTGCAACTAATGAAAAACTGTTTTTT. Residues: CASSQRGPPPATNEKLFF. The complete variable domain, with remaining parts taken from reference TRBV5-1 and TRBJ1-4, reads KAGVTQTPRYLIKTRGQQVTLSCSPISGHRSVSWYQQTPGQGLQFLFEYFSETQRNKGNFPGRFSGRQFSNSRSEMNVSTLELGDSALYLCASSQRGPPPATNEKLFFGSGTQLSVL.

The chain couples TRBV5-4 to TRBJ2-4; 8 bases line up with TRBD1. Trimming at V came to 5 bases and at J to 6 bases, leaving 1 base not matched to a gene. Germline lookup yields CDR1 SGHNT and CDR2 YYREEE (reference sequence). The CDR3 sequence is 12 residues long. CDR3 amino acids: CASRGTGNIQYF. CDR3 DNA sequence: TGTGCCAGCAGGGGGACAGGAAACATTCAGTACTTC. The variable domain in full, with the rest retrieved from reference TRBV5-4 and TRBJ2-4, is ETGVTQSPTHLIKTRGQQVTLRCSSQSGHNTVSWYQQALGQGPQFIFQYYREEENGRGNFPPRFSGLQFPNYSSELNVNALELDDSALYLCASRGTGNIQYFGAGTRLSVL.

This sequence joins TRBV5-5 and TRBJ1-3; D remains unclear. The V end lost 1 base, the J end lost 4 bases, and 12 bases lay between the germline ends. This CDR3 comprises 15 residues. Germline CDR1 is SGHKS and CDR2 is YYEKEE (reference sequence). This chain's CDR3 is CASSLMFGWGNTIYF. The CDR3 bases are TGTGCCAGCAGCTTGATGTTCGGGTGGGGAAACACCATATATTTT.

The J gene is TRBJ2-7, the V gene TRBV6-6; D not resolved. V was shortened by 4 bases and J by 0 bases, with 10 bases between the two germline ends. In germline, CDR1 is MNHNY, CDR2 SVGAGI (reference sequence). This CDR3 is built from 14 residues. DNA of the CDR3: TGTGCCAGCAGTTTGACTGAGAGCTCCTACGAGCAGTACTTC. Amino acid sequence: CASSLTESSYEQYF.

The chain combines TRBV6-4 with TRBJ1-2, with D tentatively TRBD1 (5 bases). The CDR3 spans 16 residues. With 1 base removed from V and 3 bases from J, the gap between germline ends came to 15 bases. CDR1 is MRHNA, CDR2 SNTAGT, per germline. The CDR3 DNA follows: TGTGCCAGCAGTGACTTTAAACAGGAACCTTACTATGGCTACACCTTC. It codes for CASSDFKQEPYYGYTF.

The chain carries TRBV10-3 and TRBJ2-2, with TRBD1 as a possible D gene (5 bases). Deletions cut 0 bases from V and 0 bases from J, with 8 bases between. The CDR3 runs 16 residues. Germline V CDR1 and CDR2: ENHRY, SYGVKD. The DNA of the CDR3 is TGTGCCATCAGTGAGTCGGCAGGGCCGAACACCGGGGAGCTGTTTTTT. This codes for CAISESAGPNTGELFF.